Detailed here is one T cell receptor beta chain. The CDR3 consists of 15 residues. The germline V gene has CDR1 SGHNT and CDR2 YENEEA. J lost 10 bases, V lost 5 bases, and 8 bases had no gene match. This sample is part of a study of blood T cell repertoires in COVID-19. Clones were read by immunoSEQ multiplex PCR, and TCRdb kept only the in-frame ones, dropping some. The sample yields tens of thousands of clones, 88% seen once. This sequence joins TRBV11-3 and TRBJ2-1, with 13 bases matching TRBD2. Sequences were obtained from peripheral blood. The sequence was obtained from a human donor in a cohort sampled during active COVID-19. Written as DNA, the CDR3 is TGTGCCAGCAGCCCCGGACTAGCGGGAGTCGGGGAGCAGTTCTTC. Its translation is CASSPGLAGVGEQFF.